Below, 10 T cell receptor beta chains from the same sample are listed, as sequenced in a study of cytomegalovirus exposure and HLA in healthy donors (dated by TCRdb to the late 2010s). Receptors were amplified or captured by the immunoSEQ multiplex PCR assay. For the multiplex PCR, a mixture combining 60 forward primers for TCR Vbeta segments and 13 reverse primers for TCR Jbeta segments was used. Not all clones reach the TCRdb copy of this immuneACCESS table, which keeps in-frame sequences only. Checked studies attribute under half of the gap to unresolved V genes and leave the rest unexplained. This sample comprises approximately 160,000 clones, around 80% of them detected only once. The ten top clones hold over 1.2% of the sample. The source material was PBMCs. Receptors originate from a girl aged 10 to 17 in good health and CMV-seropositive.

This sequence joins TRBV5-6 and TRBJ2-7, with D possibly TRBD1 on 6 matching bases. Trimming took 2 bases from V and 6 from J, leaving 9 bases between them. The CDR3 consists of 12 residues. In germline, CDR1 is SGHDT, CDR2 YYEEEE. CDR3 region: CASSLQGIEQYF. DNA of the CDR3: TGTGCCAGCAGCTTACAGGGCATCGAGCAGTACTTC.

The genes are TRBV10-3 and TRBJ2-7; weak D call: TRBD1 (5 bases). CDR1 is ENHRY and CDR2 is SYGVKD in the germline V gene. Trimming stripped 6 bases from V and 2 bases from J, with 11 bases between. The CDR3 consists of 13 residues. Here the CDR3 reads CAISPRVPYEQYF. DNA of the CDR3: TGTGCCATCAGCCCCAGGGTCCCCTACGAGCAGTACTTC.

The sample holds one count of this clone. V and J are TRBV19 and TRBJ2-1, with D tentatively TRBD2 (6 bases). Trimming stripped 6 bases from V and 1 base from J, with 13 bases between. Germline lookup yields CDR1 LNHDA and CDR2 SQIVND (reference sequence). The CDR3 consists of 15 residues. The DNA for the CDR3 is TGTGCCAGTAGGCGTGGGCTAGCGTCCTACAATGAGCAGTTCTTC. It translates to CASRRGLASYNEQFF.

Comment on this clone: One end of the junction fails to match germline, which may point to a read error. The rearrangement uses TRBV7-7 and TRBJ2-3, with 11 bases that match TRBD1. CDR3 length: 15 amino acids. Per the germline V gene, CDR1 is SSHAT and CDR2 is FNYEAQ (reference sequence). Written as DNA, the CDR3 is TGTGCTAGCAGCCCAACGGGACAGGGGGCAGATACGCAGTATTTT. Its protein is CASSPTGQGADTQYF.

V gene TRBV27 combines with J gene TRBJ2-5, with 11 bases identical to TRBD2. Trimming removed 4 bases from V and 5 bases from J; junction bases left unmatched: 3. The germline gives CDR1 MNHEY, CDR2 SMNVEV (reference sequence). The length of the CDR3 is 14 residues. This CDR3 reads CASSSRTSGETQYF. The CDR3 bases are TGTGCCAGCAGTTCCCGGACTAGCGGGGAGACCCAGTACTTC.

The rearrangement uses TRBV7-9 and TRBJ2-3, with TRBD1 identical over 8 bases. The trim removed 0 bases at V and 4 bases at J, leaving 9 bases unmatched. The CDR3 is made up of 17 amino acids. CDR1 is SEHNR and CDR2 is FQNEAQ in the germline V gene (reference sequence). CDR3 residues: CASSLATTGGFPDTQYF. The CDR3 DNA sequence: TGTGCCAGCAGCTTAGCAACCACAGGGGGTTTCCCAGATACGCAGTATTTT.

This clone is a singleton in its sample. DNA for the CDR3: TGTGCCTGGAGTATAGCTGGAAACACCATATATTTT. It encodes CAWSIAGNTIYF. The chain couples TRBV30 to TRBJ1-3; D not resolved. The V gene's germline CDR1 is GTSNPN and CDR2 SVGIG (reference sequence). The V and J ends lost 2 bases and 2 bases respectively, with 4 bases between them. This CDR3 spans 12 amino acids. Full variable domain (outside the CDR3, taken from reference TRBV30 and TRBJ1-3): SQTIHQWPATLVQPVGSPLSLECTVEGTSNPNLYWYRQAAGRGLQLLFYSVGIGQISSEVPQNLSASRPQDRQFILSSKKLLLSDSGFYLCAWSIAGNTIYFGEGSWLTVV.

This clone occurred once. The chain joins TRBV9 to TRBJ2-7, with D tentatively TRBD2 (6 bases). Germline CDR1 is SGDLS and CDR2 is YYNGEE. With 0 bases removed from V and 6 bases from J, the gap between germline ends came to 16 bases. The CDR3 totals 15 residues. The CDR3 here is CASSVDSGYPAEQYF. The CDR3, as DNA: TGTGCCAGCAGCGTAGATAGCGGATACCCAGCCGAGCAGTACTTC.

This clone showed up just once. This sequence joins TRBV7-2 and TRBJ1-5; no clear D. CDR1 is SGHTA, CDR2 FQGNSA, per germline. Trimming removed 1 base at V and 5 bases at J, with 3 bases between. This CDR3 is 12 amino acids long. CDR3 in DNA: TGTGCCAGCAGCTTAGTATATCAGCCCCAGCATTTT. Translation gives CASSLVYQPQHF.

V gene TRBV5-1 combines with J gene TRBJ2-7, with 7 bases identical to TRBD2. From germline, CDR1 is SGHRS and CDR2 YFSETQ. The CDR3 is 18 amino acids. With V trimmed by 4 bases and J by 2 bases, 18 bases remained unmatched. CDR3 sequence reads: CASSDGRRLGVNTYEQYF. The CDR3 DNA reads TGCGCCAGCAGCGACGGGAGGCGTTTGGGGGTGAATACCTACGAGCAGTACTTC.